This T cell receptor beta chain was recorded in a study of radiation and T cells in renal cell carcinoma. Study-wide context: Nephrectomy followed 15 Gy stereotactic body radiation by 4 weeks.

Sequencing used immunoSEQ multiplex PCR; TCRdb keeps in-frame clones, though not all of them. The sample lists approximately 140,000 clones; roughly 80% were seen once. Time point: baseline pretreatment blood. Treatment specified: 15 Gy SBRT to primary tumor, nephrectomy 4 weeks later. Blood was sampled at baseline, 2 weeks and 4 weeks after SBRT. The patient's renal cell carcinoma had clear cell pathology. Germline V gives CDR1 SQVTM, CDR2 ANQGSEA. Trimming removed 2 bases from V and 1 base from J, with 18 bases in between. CDR3 length: 17 amino acids. This clonotype originated in a woman in her forties or fifties with renal cell carcinoma. The rearrangement uses TRBV29-1 and TRBJ1-3; maybe TRBD1 (6 bases). The sequencing here drew on blood, taken from a patient whose treatment included radiotherapy and nephrectomy. As DNA, the CDR3 is TGCAGCGTTGAATCGGGACAAACTAGTAGATCTGGAAACACCATATATTTT. Amino acid sequence: CSVESGQTSRSGNTIYF.